This T cell receptor (beta chain) was recorded in a study of beta chain features in type 1 diabetes. Study-level points and caveats: For Type 1 diabetes patients, all four CD4+ subsets carried TCRB CDR3s that were moderately but significantly shorter. Researchers cautioned that cDNA sequencing could over-represent cells with high TCR expression. Patients' naive, central memory and Treg TCRB repertoires seemed closer to one another than those of healthy donors.

Remarks on this clone: Antigen: not known.

V was cut by 7 bases and J by 7 bases, with 10 bases left in between. The CDR3 runs to 11 residues. Per germline, CDR1 SGDLS and CDR2 YYNGEE. Expressed TCRB transcripts were sequenced, since all the RNA that had been isolated was reverse transcribed. Sequencing used immunoSEQ multiplex PCR; TCRdb keeps in-frame clones, though not all of them. This sample carries under 300,000 clones, roughly 14% of them seen once, and the ten largest clones take just under 0.02%. Sequencing used naive CD4+ T cells from blood. The clonotype was recovered from a man aged 25-45 years with type 1 diabetes. The chain couples TRBV9 to TRBJ2-3; D may be TRBD1 (6 bases). CDR3: CASQGGYTQYF. The CDR3 DNA is TGTGCCAGCCAAGGGGGTTATACGCAGTATTTT.